These 10 T cell receptor beta chains came from one sample sequenced in a study of T cell responses to AZD1222 COVID-19 vaccine. Only in-frame clones appear in the TCRdb table, and some are missing; sequencing was by immunoSEQ multiplex PCR. The top ten hold about 50% of the sample, which has tens of thousands of clones, over 70% seen once. This sample comprised peripheral blood, obtained 28 days after the second AZD1222 dose. Receptors were obtained from an adult who received the AZD1222 COVID-19 vaccine.

This clone was seen just once. V is TRBV30 and J is TRBJ2-7; the D gene is possibly TRBD2 (7 bases). The germline gives CDR1 GTSNPN, CDR2 SVGIG (reference sequence). The V and J ends lost 3 bases and 6 bases respectively, with 18 bases between them. The CDR3 runs to 14 residues. The CDR3 loop is CAWSRGGLLGEQYF. In DNA, the CDR3 is TGTGCCTGGAGCCGCGGGGGCCTCCTTGGCGAGCAGTACTTC.

The chain is built from TRBV7-2 and TRBJ1-1; 8 bases fit TRBD1. The CDR3 covers 13 residues. Germline V gene data show CDR1 as SGHTA and CDR2 as FQGNSA. Trimming took 7 bases from V and 7 from J; bases not matched to a gene: 8. The chain's CDR3 is CASTLAGGVEAFF. CDR3 DNA sequence: TGTGCCAGCACCCTGGCAGGGGGCGTTGAAGCTTTCTTT.

As DNA, the CDR3 is TGTGCCAGCAGCTTCAACCGGGACCTACGGATTGAAGCTTTCTTT. This encodes CASSFNRDLRIEAFF. The chain recombines TRBV5-4 with TRBJ1-1, with D possibly matching TRBD1 (5 bases). Germline V gives CDR1 SGHNT, CDR2 YYREEE (reference sequence). This CDR3 is 15 amino acids long. Trimming stripped 2 bases from V and 7 bases from J, with 18 bases between.

This clone was seen just once. The chain carries TRBV6-5 and TRBJ2-1; tentatively, D is TRBD2 (5 bases). Trimming pared 6 bases from V and 0 bases from J, leaving 12 bases between. The CDR3 has 15 residues. CDR1 and CDR2 (germline): MNHEY, SVGAGI. The DNA of the CDR3 is TGTGCCAGCAGGGTACTAGTAGGCTCCTACAATGAGCAGTTCTTC. Its protein product is CASRVLVGSYNEQFF.

J is TRBJ1-1 and V is TRBV27, with D unclear. CDR1 MNHEY and CDR2 SMNVEV come from the germline V gene (reference sequence). The CDR3 runs to 14 residues. V lost 3 bases, J lost 6 bases, and 14 bases lay in between. Here the CDR3 reads CASSFGGRWAEAFF. The CDR3 bases are TGTGCCAGCAGTTTTGGAGGCCGCTGGGCTGAAGCTTTCTTT.

V usage is TRBV6-5 and J usage is TRBJ2-7; 10 bases are shared with TRBD2. The CDR3 extends over 15 amino acids. Per the germline V gene, CDR1 is MNHEY and CDR2 is SVGAGI. Unmatched junction bases numbered 1, after V lost 0 bases and J lost 2 bases. The CDR3 is CASSYSLAGAYEQYF. Here the CDR3 DNA reads TGTGCCAGCAGTTACTCGCTAGCGGGGGCCTACGAGCAGTACTTC.

V and J are TRBV5-6 and TRBJ2-3; D is possibly TRBD2 (5 bases). This CDR3 has 17 amino acids. Germline V lookup: CDR1 SGHDT, CDR2 YYEEEE. V shed 4 bases and J shed 7 bases, with 25 bases lying between them. CDR3 sequence: CASSRTLESKKGNTQYF. The DNA of the CDR3 is TGTGCCAGCAGCCGAACACTAGAAAGTAAGAAGGGCAATACGCAGTATTTT.

This chain connects TRBV28 to TRBJ1-2; unclear D gene. Germline loops: CDR1 MDHEN, CDR2 SYDVKM. The CDR3 length is 13 residues. Trimming left V 6 bases short and J 4 bases short, with 12 bases between. The CDR3 spells CASSRALGYGYTF. CDR3 bases: TGTGCCAGCAGCCGCGCATTGGGCTATGGCTACACCTTC.

V gene TRBV7-2 combines with J gene TRBJ2-4; possible D gene TRBD2, 5 bases. Looked up from germline, CDR1 is SGHTA and CDR2 is FQGNSA. The length of the CDR3 is 14 residues. V was trimmed by 5 bases and J by 8 bases, leaving 16 bases between them. CDR3 DNA: TGTGCCAGCAGCCCAGACTATGCCCAGGACATTCAGTACTTC. Translation gives CASSPDYAQDIQYF.

The chain is built from TRBV7-2 and TRBJ2-2, with TRBD2 as a possible D gene (6 bases). V lost 5 bases and J 2 bases, leaving 12 bases between the germline ends. Germline V gene sequence: CDR1 SGHTA, CDR2 FQGNSA. The CDR3 sequence is 15 residues long. Written as DNA, the CDR3 is TGTGCCAGCAGCCCACCGGGACTTAACACCGGGGAGCTGTTTTTT. This codes for CASSPPGLNTGELFF.